Listed below are T cell receptor beta chains from one sample, sequenced in a study of blood T cells in healthy people across ages. TCRdb used MiXCR to reprocess the 5' RACE reads, holding one entry per CDR3 protein. The sample shows 1 million or so distinct CDR3 sequences, around 43% of them seen only once. Input material: blood. The source is a woman in her sixties or seventies in good health. CDR3s include the opening cysteine and the closing phenylalanine or tryptophan. D genes are given only for firm matches. Not all rows give a size; the values are once, few, many and, for expanded clones, a class.

>TRBV10-3|TRBJ2-3|TRBD1|few
CAISGDRGRDTQYF
TGTGCCATCAGCGGGGACAGGGGGAGAGATACGCAGTATTTT
>TRBV5-6|TRBJ2-3|TRBD1|-
CASSQDRDDTDTQYF
TGTGCCAGCAGCCAGGACAGGGATGACACAGATACGCAGTATTTT
>TRBV13|TRBJ2-7|-|-
CASSLSPSAGSYEQYF
TGTGCCAGCAGCTTATCCCCATCTGCGGGGAGCTACGAGCAGTACTTC
>TRBV11-2|TRBJ2-1|TRBD2|few
CASSSGGNAYNEQFF
TGTGCCAGCAGCTCGGGAGGGAACGCCTACAATGAGCAGTTCTTC
>TRBV29-1|TRBJ1-4|TRBD1|-
CSVVERTGREKLFF
TGCAGCGTTGTGGAGAGGACAGGGAGGGAAAAACTGTTTTTT
>TRBV15|TRBJ2-3|TRBD2|few
CATSRPPGLAASDTQYF
TGTGCCACCAGCAGGCCCCCAGGACTAGCGGCCTCAGATACGCAGTATTTT
>TRBV7-9|TRBJ1-4|-|few
CASSLEGARSNEKLFF
TGTGCCAGCAGCTTGGAAGGTGCCAGGTCTAATGAAAAACTGTTTTTT
>TRBV10-3|TRBJ2-7|TRBD2|-
CAISESLGVGTSSYEQYF
TGTGCCATCAGTGAGTCGTTAGGTGTTGGGACTAGCTCTTACGAGCAGTACTTC
>TRBV6-1|TRBJ2-3|-|once
CASASADRAGTQYF
TGTGCCAGCGCTAGCGCCGACCGGGCAGGTACGCAGTATTTT
>TRBV20-1|TRBJ1-2|TRBD1|-
CSAKRTGGNYGYTF
TGCAGTGCTAAGAGGACAGGGGGAAACTATGGCTACACCTTC
>TRBV10-3|TRBJ2-6|TRBD1|-
CAISPTGDPDSGANVLTF
TGTGCCATCAGCCCGACAGGGGACCCCGACTCTGGGGCCAACGTCCTGACTTTC
>TRBV3-1|TRBJ2-1|TRBD2|-
CASNLGTSGIRNEQFF
TGTGCCAGCAACCTTGGGACTAGCGGGATACGGAATGAGCAGTTCTTC
>TRBV4-2|TRBJ2-1|TRBD2|-
CASSPTPSGGLFNEQFF
TGTGCCAGCAGCCCCACGCCTAGCGGGGGCCTCTTTAATGAGCAGTTCTTC
>TRBV14|TRBJ2-7|-|-
CASSRDRPTTYEQYF
TGTGCCAGCAGTCGAGACAGGCCCACTACCTACGAGCAGTACTTC
>TRBV2|TRBJ2-1|-|-
CASSGFETNVNEQFF
TGTGCCAGCAGTGGATTCGAGACGAACGTCAATGAGCAGTTCTTC
>TRBV6-2/TRBV6-3|TRBJ2-2|-|-
CASCLPREDGELFF
TGTGCCAGCTGCTTGCCTCGCGAGGACGGGGAGCTGTTTTTT
>TRBV6-1|TRBJ1-5|-|-
CASSEGWRNQPQHF
TGTGCCAGCAGTGAAGGCTGGAGGAATCAGCCCCAGCATTTT
>TRBV28|TRBJ1-5|TRBD1|-
CASSYRGPQLYSNQPQHF
TGTGCCAGCAGTTACAGGGGGCCTCAACTCTATAGCAATCAGCCCCAGCATTTT
>TRBV29-1|TRBJ2-6|-|many
CSVALWTSSSGANVLTF
TGCAGCGTTGCCCTCTGGACTTCGAGCTCTGGGGCCAACGTCCTGACTTTC
>TRBV5-8|TRBJ2-7|-|-
CASSLVARPSYEQYF
TGTGCCAGCAGCTTGGTAGCACGCCCCTCCTACGAGCAGTACTTC
>TRBV7-7|TRBJ2-5|TRBD2|-
CASSGGLAGASEQYF
TGTGCCAGCAGCGGGGGACTAGCGGGAGCGAGTGAGCAGTACTTC
>TRBV12-3/TRBV12-4|TRBJ2-7|-|few
CASKNGARADEQYF
TGTGCCAGCAAAAACGGGGCTAGAGCTGACGAGCAGTACTTC
>TRBV6-2/TRBV6-3|TRBJ2-7|TRBD2|many
CASSYGAGVVYEQYF
TGTGCCAGCAGTTATGGGGCGGGAGTTGTTTACGAGCAGTACTTC
>TRBV6-6|TRBJ2-3|TRBD2|-
CASSTPGGDTQYF
TGTGCCAGCAGCACGCCGGGGGGAGATACGCAGTATTTT
>TRBV29-1|TRBJ2-2|-|-
CSVAVRVRTGELFF
TGCAGCGTTGCGGTCAGGGTGAGAACCGGGGAGCTGTTTTTT
>TRBV7-8|TRBJ1-4|-|-
CASSLKQGGWDEKLFF
TGTGCCAGCAGCTTGAAACAAGGGGGGTGGGATGAAAAACTGTTTTTT
>TRBV4-2|TRBJ1-2|-|-
CASSQDNGQSNYGYTF
TGTGCCAGCAGCCAAGATAACGGACAGTCTAACTATGGCTACACCTTC
>TRBV30|TRBJ2-1|-|-
CAWSESSLTYNEQFF
TGTGCCTGGAGTGAGAGTAGCCTTACCTACAATGAGCAGTTCTTC
>TRBV6-5|TRBJ2-1|-|-
CASSSKRGGETYNEQFF
TGTGCCAGCAGTTCGAAGAGGGGCGGCGAGACCTACAATGAGCAGTTCTTC
>TRBV7-2|TRBJ2-1|TRBD1|-
CASSRSGTGRGNEQFF
TGTGCCAGCAGCCGATCCGGGACAGGGAGAGGGAATGAGCAGTTCTTC
>TRBV5-4|TRBJ1-6|TRBD1|-
CASSWGQGVGSPLHF
TGTGCCAGCAGCTGGGGACAGGGGGTCGGCTCACCCCTCCACTTT
>TRBV19|TRBJ2-1|TRBD2|-
CASRRGTSGLSSYNEQFF
TGTGCCAGTAGGCGGGGGACTAGCGGGCTTAGCTCCTACAATGAGCAGTTCTTC
>TRBV11-2|TRBJ2-7|-|-
CASSPHLTNDYEQYF
TGTGCCAGCAGCCCACATTTGACTAATGACTACGAGCAGTACTTC
>TRBV29-1|TRBJ1-4|TRBD1|-
CSVEGTATNEKLFF
TGCAGCGTTGAGGGGACAGCAACTAATGAAAAACTGTTTTTT
>TRBV7-9|TRBJ1-1|-|-
CASSLVPAEAFF
TGTGCCAGCAGCTTAGTACCCGCTGAAGCTTTCTTT
>TRBV25-1|TRBJ2-1|-|few
CASRGYSYNEQFF
TGTGCCAGCAGAGGCTACTCCTACAATGAGCAGTTCTTC
>TRBV20-1|TRBJ2-6|-|-
CSARRQGGPSGANVLTF
TGCAGTGCTAGACGACAGGGAGGCCCTTCTGGGGCCAACGTCCTGACTTTC
>TRBV7-8|TRBJ2-3|-|-
CASSPIRTGTDTQYF
TGTGCCAGCAGCCCCATTCGGACAGGCACAGATACGCAGTATTTT
>TRBV29-1|TRBJ2-1|-|-
CSVNGGRAGPPNEQFF
TGCAGCGTTAATGGGGGACGGGCGGGACCCCCCAATGAGCAGTTCTTC
>TRBV12-3/TRBV12-4|TRBJ2-2|-|-
CASSFLRGNTGELFF
TGTGCCAGCAGTTTCCTGAGGGGGAACACCGGGGAGCTGTTTTTT